These T cell receptor beta chains were read from a single sample in a study of neoadjuvant nivolumab and ipilimumab in lung cancer. Profiled with immunoSEQ multiplex PCR; TCRdb holds only in-frame clones, not every one. The profile shows approximately 30,000 clones, approximately 85% of them singletons. The source was tumor tissue, collected after neoadjuvant nivolumab, alone or with ipilimumab, at or shortly before surgery. The source of these receptors is an adult with non-small cell lung cancer. Both conserved end residues are part of each CDR3. D genes are given only for firm matches. The size entry is marked missing in some rows and otherwise reads once, few, many or a size class.

.,few,TRBV19,TRBJ2-7,CASSISGSEQYF,TGTGCCAGTTCCATCTCAGGATCGGAGCAGTACTTC
TRBD1,.,TRBV5-4,TRBJ1-1,CASSSKRSGTGDTEAFF,TGTGCCAGCAGCTCGAAAAGATCCGGGACAGGGGACACTGAAGCTTTCTTT
TRBD2,few,TRBV5-5,TRBJ2-5,CASSLGRRLAGEGETQYF,TGTGCCAGCAGCTTGGGCCGCCGACTAGCGGGAGAGGGAGAGACCCAGTACTTC
.,.,TRBV5-1,TRBJ2-3,CASSFNTDTQYF,TGCGCCAGCAGTTTCAACACAGATACGCAGTATTTT
TRBD2,few,TRBV5-5,TRBJ2-3,CASSFTLAGGPRGDTQYF,TGTGCCAGCAGCTTTACTCTAGCGGGAGGGCCAAGGGGAGATACGCAGTATTTT
.,few,TRBV6-1,TRBJ1-5,CASSDPGKRGNQPQHF,TGTGCCAGCAGTGATCCGGGAAAAAGGGGGAATCAGCCCCAGCATTTT
TRBD2,few,TRBV7-2,TRBJ2-7,CASSSAGGPYEQYF,TGTGCCAGCAGCTCAGCGGGAGGGCCATACGAGCAGTACTTC
TRBD1,.,TRBV6-6,TRBJ1-5,CASSLTGENQPQHF,TGTGCCAGCAGTTTGACAGGGGAAAATCAGCCCCAGCATTTT
TRBD1,.,TRBV7-9,TRBJ2-7,CASSYGQGVSYEQYF,TGTGCCAGCAGCTACGGACAGGGGGTCTCCTACGAGCAGTACTTC
.,.,TRBV5-1,TRBJ2-3,CASSLWLVLNTDTQYF,TGCGCCAGCAGCTTGTGGCTCGTTCTAAACACAGATACGCAGTATTTT
TRBD1,.,TRBV6-5,TRBJ1-2,CASNPGTGFGYTF,TGTGCCAGCAACCCCGGGACAGGGTTTGGCTACACCTTC
.,.,TRBV29-1,TRBJ1-1,CSADPGRDTEAFF,TGCAGCGCCGACCCAGGGAGGGACACTGAAGCTTTCTTT
.,once,TRBV29-1,TRBJ2-2,CSVEARDPGELFF,TGCAGCGTTGAAGCCAGGGATCCCGGGGAGCTGTTTTTT
TRBD1,once,TRBV7-2,TRBJ1-1,CASSTRGLRTEAFF,TGTGCCAGCAGCACAAGGGGGCTAAGAACTGAAGCTTTCTTT
.,.,TRBV5-6,TRBJ2-7,CASSFTVSEQYF,TGTGCCAGCAGCTTCACGGTGTCCGAGCAGTACTTC
.,.,TRBV15,TRBJ1-1,CATSRVGRNTEAFF,TGTGCCACCAGCAGAGTGGGCAGGAACACTGAAGCTTTCTTT
TRBD2,.,TRBV9,TRBJ2-1,CASSVGGGGRNNEQFF,TGTGCCAGCAGCGTAGGCGGGGGGGGTCGAAACAATGAGCAGTTCTTC
.,.,TRBV29-1,TRBJ2-5,CSVGIGWLETQYF,TGCAGCGTTGGAATTGGGTGGTTGGAGACCCAGTACTTC
.,.,TRBV18,TRBJ2-7,CASSPNYEQYF,TGTGCCAGCTCACCCAACTACGAGCAGTACTTC
TRBD2,.,TRBV5-1,TRBJ2-3,CASSAGLALSTDTQYF,TGCGCCAGCAGCGCCGGACTAGCGCTGAGCACAGATACGCAGTATTTT
.,few,TRBV11-2,TRBJ2-7,CASSLGLAPGEVKQYF,TGTGCCAGCAGCTTAGGCCTAGCCCCGGGGGAAGTAAAGCAGTACTTC
TRBD2,few,TRBV7-3,TRBJ2-5,CASSYGLAGGEETQYF,TGTGCCAGCAGCTACGGACTAGCGGGAGGGGAGGAGACCCAGTACTTC
.,few,TRBV7-9,TRBJ1-5,CASSRGQLNQPQHF,TGTGCCAGCAGCCGAGGACAGCTCAATCAGCCCCAGCATTTT
.,.,TRBV6-1,TRBJ1-5,CASSEDRGQPQHF,TGTGCCAGCAGTGAAGATCGCGGTCAGCCCCAGCATTTT
.,.,TRBV20-1,TRBJ2-5,CSARVGETQYF,TGCAGTGCTAGAGTAGGAGAGACCCAGTACTTC
.,.,TRBV5-1,TRBJ2-3,CASSLVGEDTQYF,TGCGCCAGCAGCTTGGTCGGGGAGGATACGCAGTATTTT
.,.,TRBV7-9,TRBJ1-5,CASSPGVQGKNQPQHF,TGTGCCAGCAGCCCAGGGGTACAGGGTAAAAATCAGCCCCAGCATTTT
.,.,TRBV18,TRBJ2-1,CASSPLSGLGYNEQFF,TGTGCCAGCTCACCCCTTTCGGGACTCGGATACAATGAGCAGTTCTTC
.,.,TRBV27,TRBJ2-7,CASTLSGLNPYEQYF,TGTGCCAGCACACTAAGCGGCCTTAACCCCTACGAGCAGTACTTC
.,.,TRBV6-1,TRBJ1-2,CASSVGGYTF,TGTGCCAGCAGCGTTGGTGGCTACACCTTC
TRBD1,.,TRBV10-2,TRBJ2-5,CASGDSQETQYF,TGCGCCAGTGGGGACAGCCAAGAGACCCAGTACTTC
TRBD1,.,TRBV7-9,TRBJ2-7,CASSQRSGGVSYEQYF,TGTGCCAGCTCCCAACGGTCAGGGGGCGTCTCCTACGAGCAGTACTTC
TRBD2,.,TRBV19,TRBJ2-7,CASSNGLAREQYF,TGTGCCAGTAGTAACGGACTAGCACGCGAGCAGTACTTC
.,.,TRBV6-5,TRBJ2-2,CASSLAVGELFF,TGTGCCAGCAGTTTAGCGGTCGGGGAGCTGTTTTTT
TRBD1,.,TRBV5-5,TRBJ1-3,CASSFDRGSGNTIYF,TGTGCCAGCAGCTTTGACAGGGGATCTGGAAACACCATATATTTT
.,.,TRBV5-6,TRBJ1-4,CASSPLGVNEKLFF,TGTGCCAGCAGCCCCCTGGGGGTTAATGAAAAACTGTTTTTT
.,.,TRBV11-2,TRBJ2-5,CASSLGEYRGMETQYF,TGTGCCAGCAGCTTAGGGGAATATCGGGGTATGGAGACCCAGTACTTC
.,once,TRBV11-3,TRBJ2-3,CASSWGTGGSRDTQYF,TGTGCCAGCAGCTGGGGGACCGGGGGCTCCAGGGATACGCAGTATTTT
TRBD1,.,TRBV5-1,TRBJ2-7,CASSRDRDEQYF,TGCGCCAGCAGCCGGGACAGGGACGAGCAGTACTTC
.,.,TRBV5-6,TRBJ2-2,CASSTSGTGELFF,TGTGCCAGCAGCACCAGCGGGACCGGGGAGCTGTTTTTT
.,few,TRBV4-2,TRBJ2-1,CASSPLRGSESGEQFF,TGTGCCAGCAGCCCCCTTCGGGGTTCGGAATCGGGGGAGCAGTTCTTC
.,.,TRBV18,TRBJ2-5,CASSPTRGQETQYF,TGTGCCAGCTCACCCACCAGGGGACAAGAGACCCAGTACTTC
TRBD1,.,TRBV5-1,TRBJ2-7,CASSGEGQGYEQYF,TGCGCCAGCAGCGGAGAGGGACAGGGCTACGAGCAGTACTTC
TRBD2,.,TRBV5-1,TRBJ2-2,CASRRLAGDGAGELFF,TGCGCCAGCAGGAGACTAGCGGGAGACGGCGCCGGGGAGCTGTTTTTT
.,few,TRBV29-1,TRBJ2-7,CSVAGVEQYF,TGCAGCGTTGCAGGTGTCGAGCAGTACTTC
.,.,TRBV11-3,TRBJ1-1,CASSLAREAFF,TGTGCCAGCAGCTTAGCCCGTGAAGCTTTCTTT